This T cell receptor beta chain was found in a study of blood T cell repertoires in COVID-19. The CDR3 length is 14 residues. The V and J ends lost 2 bases and 4 bases respectively, with 8 bases between them. Germline V gene sequence: CDR1 SGHTA, CDR2 FQGNSA. The table came from immunoSEQ multiplex PCR; TCRdb's copy has only in-frame clones and leaves some out. The top ten hold 1.3% of the sample, which has 300,000 or so clones, around 87% seen once. This TCR was sampled from a man in his 70s with acute or convalescent COVID-19. This chain links TRBV7-2 with TRBJ1-4; the D gene is possibly TRBD1 (6 bases). The sequenced sample was peripheral blood. The CDR3 here is CASSLTGNNEKLFF. The CDR3 region has the DNA TGTGCCAGCAGCTTAACAGGGAATAATGAAAAACTGTTTTTT.